This is a list of T cell receptor beta chains from one sample in a study of blood T cell repertoires in COVID-19. Profiling relied on immunoSEQ multiplex PCR, and the TCRdb table lists in-frame clones only, not all of them. Altogether 190,000 or so clones are present, about 85% being singletons, with the ten largest covering 18%. Sequenced sample: PBMCs or T cells enriched from blood (not recorded which). The source is a man aged 35 to 55 who had recovered from COVID-19. The conserved cysteine and the conserved F or W are not part of the CDR3 here.

TRBV5-4	TRBJ2-3	ASSPYGAGGPDTQY
TRBV2	TRBJ1-5	ASTIYRGPNQPQH
TRBV12-3/TRBV12-4	TRBJ1-1	ASSWGRNTEAF
TRBV4-2	TRBJ1-5	ASSQEGQGSYQPQH
TRBV18	TRBJ1-6	ASSLSRQDNSPLH
TRBV7-9	TRBJ2-1	ASSLVLAGRNEQF
TRBV11-2	TRBJ2-7	ASSFRPIGDEQY
TRBV3-1/TRBV3-2	TRBJ2-2	ASSPTRVELF
TRBV5-5	TRBJ1-1	ASSSGGPGLEAF
TRBV29-1	TRBJ1-1	SVGKTGGGVNTEAF
TRBV18	TRBJ1-1	ASSSALGGYTEAF
TRBV9	TRBJ2-7	ASSRVFNEQY
TRBV15	TRBJ1-2	ATSTGQPNLISGHT
TRBV2	TRBJ2-7	ASSGDRIYEQY
TRBV9	TRBJ2-5	ASNPSGRADETQY
TRBV24-1	TRBJ2-1	ATSEVAGSSYNEQF
TRBV15	TRBJ1-5	ATSSGEGLSNQPQH
TRBV5-1	TRBJ2-7	ASSLPGYEQY
TRBV29-1	TRBJ2-7	SARQGIAY
TRBV4-1	TRBJ2-5	ASSHTNGGLVQETQY
TRBV9	TRBJ2-7	ASSEGTGGYEQY
TRBV18	TRBJ1-3	ASSPPSYSGNTIY
TRBV5-4	TRBJ1-1	ASSLDGDATEAF
TRBV28	TRBJ1-2	ASSLGTGNYGYT
TRBV19	TRBJ1-5	ASSRFGAETVDSNQPQH
TRBV5-1	TRBJ2-3	ASRVSSTDTQY
TRBV12-3/TRBV12-4	TRBJ2-7	ASRQGQNEQY
TRBV2	TRBJ2-7	ASSIAGATGEQY
TRBV28	TRBJ2-2	ASISPRGFNTGELF
TRBV15	TRBJ2-1	ATSARDYNEQF
TRBV5-5	TRBJ2-3	ASSLSGTGEGDTQY
TRBV19	TRBJ2-2	ASSNPVGGASSGELF
TRBV6-5	TRBJ2-7	ASSTLGTESYEQY
TRBV2	TRBJ2-7	AVQGTSGTYEQY
TRBV18	TRBJ2-7	ASSPRKLAGNYEQY
TRBV28	TRBJ1-3	ASIYRTGNTIY
TRBV5-4	TRBJ2-3	ASSLARLGKGDTQY
TRBV4-3	TRBJ2-1	ASSHQAGPYNEQF
TRBV3-1/TRBV3-2	TRBJ2-3	ASSQERTRVTDTQY